This TCR beta chain was identified in a study of vaccination and CD4 T cells after COVID-19. Treatment indicated: roughly nine-day PBMC culture with coronavirus spike peptide pools or control peptides (ViraFEST assay). Before the COVID-19 pandemic (2011-2018), CD4+ T cells were obtained from the unexposed donor. V dropped 2 bases and J dropped 4; count of bases not matched to a gene: 10. The germline CDR1 and CDR2 sequences are MDHEN and SYDVKM. This CDR3 has 16 amino acids. Overall study findings and caveats: Spike mono-reactivity was found in 304 of the 307 vaccine-specific clones identified in convalescent patients.

This clonotype has just a few counts. Its specificity is unknown. Sequencing of the DNA from cultured CD4+ T cells was carried out with the Oncomine TCR Beta short-read assay. Someone extracted genomic DNA from cultured CD4+ T cells. TCRdb used MiXCR to reprocess the PCR reads, holding one entry per CDR3 protein. The sample consists of 9,000 to 13,000 distinct CDR3 sequences, around 29% of them appearing once. This clonotype was obtained from a human donor in good health. The chain couples TRBV28 to TRBJ2-5; 7 bases fit TRBD1. Sequencing input: CD4+ T cells from blood, cultured in vitro. This CDR3 is CASSLLGTVEGETQYF. In DNA, the CDR3 is TGTGCCAGCAGTTTACTCGGGACAGTTGAAGGAGAGACCCAGTACTTC.